Below, 26 T cell receptor beta chains from the same sample are listed, as sequenced in a study of STAT5B mutations in CD4+ large granular lymphocyte leukemia. The table came from immunoSEQ multiplex PCR; TCRdb's copy has only in-frame clones and leaves some out. The sample shows 30,000 or so clones, about 85% of them seen only once. Material: CD4+ T cells from blood buffy coats. These receptors came from a human donor in good health.

The V call is TRBV7-3, the J call TRBJ2-3; 9 bases line up with TRBD2. V shed 5 bases and J 3 bases; nucleotides not matched to a gene: 6. Germline V gene data show CDR1 as SGHTA and CDR2 as FQGTGA. This CDR3 contains 15 residues. CDR3 coding DNA: TGTGCCAGCAGCCGCTCTAGCGGGATAACAGATACGCAGTATTTT. It is translated as CASSRSSGITDTQYF. Filled out from reference TRBV7-3 and TRBJ2-3, the complete variable domain reads GAGVSQTPSNKVTEKGKYVELRCDPISGHTALYWYRQSLGQGPEFLIYFQGTGAADDSGLPNDRFFAVRPEGSVSTLKIQRTERGDSAVYLCASSRSSGITDTQYFGPGTRLTVL.

This rearrangement joins TRBV19 to TRBJ2-2, with a possible D match to TRBD1 (5 bases). This CDR3 comprises 17 residues. V gave up 10 bases and J gave up 0 bases, with 21 bases separating them. The germline gives CDR1 LNHDA, CDR2 SQIVND (reference sequence). The CDR3, as DNA: TGTGCCACTTCCTTTCGCCAGGGAAGTGCGAACACCGGGGAGCTGTTTTTT. This codes for CATSFRQGSANTGELFF.

V is TRBV7-2 and J is TRBJ1-4; D remains ambiguous. Germline CDR1 SGHTA, CDR2 FQGNSA. This CDR3 comprises 15 residues. V lost 5 bases and J 3 bases, leaving 13 bases between the germline ends. CDR3 nucleotides: TGTGCCAGCAGCCTCGGACCTAGCGCTAATGAAAAACTGTTTTTT. It encodes CASSLGPSANEKLFF.

The V call is TRBV10-2, the J call TRBJ2-3, with 13 bases identical to TRBD2. This CDR3 spans 14 amino acids. Unmatched junction bases numbered 5, after V lost 10 bases and J lost 4 bases. Germline V gene data show CDR1 as WSHSY and CDR2 as SAAADI. In DNA, the CDR3 is TGCGCCACAGGACTAGCGGGAGATGCAGATACGCAGTATTTT. Its protein product is CATGLAGDADTQYF.

As DNA, the CDR3 is TGCAGCGTTGAAACGGACTACCAGCGCTACGAGCAGTACTTC. This encodes CSVETDYQRYEQYF. The chain is built from TRBV29-1 and TRBJ2-7; D is possibly TRBD2 (6 bases). Deletions cut 2 bases from V and 3 bases from J, with 14 bases between. CDR1 is SQVTM and CDR2 is ANQGSEA in the germline V gene. The CDR3 extends over 14 amino acids.

The chain employs TRBV6-4 and TRBJ1-2; a possible D gene is TRBD1 (5 bases). The V gene lost 6 bases and the J gene lost 4 bases, with 9 bases spanning the gap. CDR3 length: 12 residues. Germline values: CDR1 MRHNA, CDR2 SNTAGT. CDR3 sequence: CASSRDLYGYTF. DNA for the CDR3: TGTGCCAGCAGCCGGGACCTCTATGGCTACACCTTC.

Only one count was recorded for this clone. The chain couples TRBV7-2 to TRBJ2-3, with no clear D. The CDR3 length is 12 residues. Per germline, CDR1 SGHTA and CDR2 FQGNSA. Trimming cost V 0 bases and J 4 bases, with 2 bases left between them. The CDR3 sequence is CASSLAPDTQYF. The CDR3 DNA follows: TGTGCCAGCAGCTTAGCCCCAGATACGCAGTATTTT.

The rearrangement joins TRBV6-1 to TRBJ1-1; possible D gene TRBD1, 6 bases. CDR3 length: 14 residues. CDR1 and CDR2 from the germline V gene are MNHNS and SASEGT. Trimming stripped 4 bases from V and 7 bases from J, with 16 bases between. The CDR3 DNA follows: TGTGCCAGCAGTGGGGGAGACAGGCGTCATGAAGCTTTCTTT. It translates to CASSGGDRRHEAFF.

The genes are TRBV6-5 and TRBJ2-6; D perhaps matches TRBD2 (5 bases). The CDR3 is 15 amino acids. Deletions cut 2 bases from V and 2 bases from J, with 7 bases between. The germline V gene encodes CDR1 MNHEY and CDR2 SVGAGI. CDR3 residues: CASSYRGTGANVLTF. The CDR3 bases are TGTGCCAGCAGTTACCGGGGAACTGGGGCCAACGTCCTGACTTTC.

This clone was seen a single time. This chain joins TRBV19 and TRBJ1-5; D may be TRBD1 (6 bases). CDR1 is LNHDA, CDR2 SQIVND, per germline (reference sequence). The V end was cut by 5 bases, the J end by 2 bases, with 16 bases between. The CDR3 is 16 amino acids. Here the CDR3 reads CASSPTGDLRNQPQHF. In DNA, the CDR3 is TGTGCCAGTAGTCCGACAGGAGACCTCCGCAATCAGCCCCAGCATTTT.

The J gene is TRBJ2-3, the V gene TRBV30; D is ambiguous. Trimming stripped 0 bases from V and 5 bases from J, with 9 bases between. CDR3 length equals 13 residues. CDR1 is GTSNPN and CDR2 is SVGIG in the germline V gene (reference sequence). DNA of the CDR3: TGTGCCTGGAGTGTACGCCTAAGAGATACGCAGTATTTT. Its protein product is CAWSVRLRDTQYF.

The gene calls are TRBV13 and TRBJ2-3; D unclear. V was pared by 5 bases and J by 0 bases, with 12 bases between. The V gene's germline CDR1 is PRHDT and CDR2 FYEKMQ (reference sequence). This CDR3 has 15 residues. CDR3 amino acids: CASSRGRPSTDTQYF. In DNA, the CDR3 is TGTGCCAGCAGCCGCGGACGGCCGAGCACAGATACGCAGTATTTT. The whole variable domain, remainder taken from reference TRBV13 and TRBJ2-3, is AAGVIQSPRHLIKEKRETATLKCYPIPRHDTVYWYQQGPGQDPQFLISFYEKMQSDKGSIPDRFSAQQFSDYHSELNMSSLELGDSALYFCASSRGRPSTDTQYFGPGTRLTVL.

The chain couples TRBV30 to TRBJ1-6; D is unclear. CDR1 is GTSNPN, CDR2 SVGIG, per germline (reference sequence). The germline V and J ends were trimmed by 0 bases and 7 bases, with 13 bases remaining between them. This CDR3 has 15 residues. The CDR3 loop reads CAWSVQSPQNSPLHF. CDR3 sequence (DNA): TGTGCCTGGAGTGTACAAAGCCCACAGAATTCACCCCTCCACTTT.

This chain connects TRBV28 to TRBJ1-2; tentative D call: TRBD1 (6 bases). Germline-derived CDR1 and CDR2 are MDHEN and SYDVKM. Trimming pared 8 bases from V and 0 bases from J, leaving 10 bases between. The CDR3 is 13 residues long. CDR3 nucleotide sequence: TGTGCCAGCTCGGACAGTGCTAACTATGGCTACACCTTC. Translated: CASSDSANYGYTF.

The chain combines TRBV7-2 with TRBJ2-1; no definite D call. Germline lookup yields CDR1 SGHTA and CDR2 FQGNSA. The CDR3 is 14 residues long. Trimming pared 1 base from V and 7 bases from J, leaving 11 bases between. The CDR3: CASSLGGSRNEQFF. The CDR3 DNA follows: TGTGCCAGCAGCTTAGGCGGCTCTCGGAATGAGCAGTTCTTC. Variable domain in full (rest from reference TRBV7-2 and TRBJ2-1): GAGVSQSPSNKVTEKGKDVELRCDPISGHTALYWYRQSLGQGLEFLIYFQGNSAPDKSGLPSDRFSAERTGGSVSTLTIQRTQQEDSAVYLCASSLGGSRNEQFFGPGTRLTVL.

The genes are TRBV4-1 and TRBJ2-7; the D is unclear. Germline V gene lookup returns CDR1 MGHRA and CDR2 YSYEKL. The CDR3 is made up of 13 amino acids. Trimming cost V 3 bases and J 1 base, with 7 bases left between them. CDR3 in DNA: TGCGCCAGCAGCCAGGGCAGTTCCTACGAGCAGTACTTC. Translating gives CASSQGSSYEQYF.

V is TRBV7-2 and J is TRBJ1-1; 7 bases are shared with TRBD1. This CDR3 is 18 amino acids long. J lost 2 bases, V lost 2 bases, and 14 bases had no gene match. CDR1 and CDR2 (germline): SGHTA, FQGNSA. The CDR3 loop is CASSLNSIWDSTNTEAFF. The CDR3 DNA sequence: TGTGCCAGCAGCTTAAATAGTATTTGGGACAGCACAAACACTGAAGCTTTCTTT. Supplemented by reference TRBV7-2 and TRBJ1-1, the full variable domain reads GAGVSQSPSNKVTEKGKDVELRCDPISGHTALYWYRQSLGQGLEFLIYFQGNSAPDKSGLPSDRFSAERTGGSVSTLTIQRTQQEDSAVYLCASSLNSIWDSTNTEAFFGQGTRLTVV.

V usage is TRBV28 and J usage is TRBJ2-3; a possible D gene is TRBD2 (6 bases). Trimming removed 9 bases from V and 2 bases from J, with 18 bases in between. Germline CDR1 and CDR2: MDHEN and SYDVKM. The CDR3 sequence is 15 residues long. The CDR3 DNA sequence: TGTGCCAGTACCCGCCGGGACTCCAACACAGATACGCAGTATTTT. As protein: CASTRRDSNTDTQYF.

This chain connects TRBV30 to TRBJ2-5; D remains unclear. V lost 8 bases and J lost 4, with 11 bases in between. This CDR3 has 11 amino acids. The germline V gene encodes CDR1 GTSNPN and CDR2 SVGIG (reference sequence). CDR3 DNA: TGTGCCGTGAGTTTGGCAGAGACCCAGTACTTC. As protein: CAVSLAETQYF.

The V and J genes are TRBV2 and TRBJ1-5; D not resolved. The CDR3 covers 13 residues. Germline V gene lookup returns CDR1 SNHLY and CDR2 FYNNEI. V was trimmed by 8 bases and J by 6 bases, leaving 14 bases between them. The CDR3 DNA sequence: TGTGCCAGCTCGACGTTTTCAATTCAGCCCCAGCATTTT. The encoded protein is CASSTFSIQPQHF. The complete variable domain, with remaining parts taken from reference TRBV2 and TRBJ1-5, reads EPEVTQTPSHQVTQMGQEVILRCVPISNHLYFYWYRQILGQKVEFLVSFYNNEISEKSEIFDDQFSVERPDGSNFTLKIRSTKLEDSAMYFCASSTFSIQPQHFGDGTRLSIL.

The chain combines TRBV27 with TRBJ2-1; a possible D gene is TRBD2 (6 bases). CDR1 MNHEY and CDR2 SMNVEV come from the germline V gene (reference sequence). V lost 9 bases, J lost 2 bases, and 8 bases lay in between. The CDR3 is 12 amino acids. CDR3 residues: CARREAYNEQFF. In DNA form, the CDR3 reads TGTGCCAGGCGGGAAGCCTACAATGAGCAGTTCTTC.

The rearrangement joins TRBV28 to TRBJ2-3; 10 bases map to TRBD2. The germline V gene encodes CDR1 MDHEN and CDR2 SYDVKM. The CDR3 loop spans 17 amino acids. With 4 bases clipped from V and 3 bases from J, the junction kept 10 bases outside the gene matches. For the CDR3, the DNA is TGTGCCAGCAGTTGGGACCCTAGCGGGAGCGGGACAGATACGCAGTATTTT. This gives the protein CASSWDPSGSGTDTQYF.

DNA of the CDR3: TGTGCCAGCTCACCACAGAAGTCGGGACAGGTCAATCAGCCCCAGCATTTT. It specifies CASSPQKSGQVNQPQHF. The chain is built from TRBV18 and TRBJ1-5; 8 bases line up with TRBD1. V lost 1 base to trimming and J lost 3 bases; unmatched junction nucleotides: 8. CDR1 and CDR2 from the germline V gene are KGHSH and LQKENI. The CDR3 is made up of 17 amino acids.

This chain joins TRBV2 and TRBJ2-1, with a tentative D call TRBD2 (6 bases). This CDR3 contains 14 residues. CDR1 SNHLY and CDR2 FYNNEI come from the germline V gene. The germline V and J ends were trimmed by 2 bases and 10 bases, with 15 bases remaining between them. The CDR3 nucleotides read TGTGCCAGCAGTGAATTCGGTCAGGGAGGAGAGCAGTTCTTC. Translated: CASSEFGQGGEQFF.

The V gene is TRBV6-1, the J gene TRBJ1-2, with D possibly matching TRBD1 (5 bases). Trimming removed 6 bases from V and 4 bases from J, with 12 bases in between. The germline V gene has CDR1 MNHNS and CDR2 SASEGT. This CDR3 is built from 13 residues. The CDR3: CASSPGTVYGYTF. CDR3 nucleotides: TGTGCCAGCAGCCCCGGGACCGTCTATGGCTACACCTTC.

This clone was seen a single time. This sequence joins TRBV2 and TRBJ2-1; perhaps TRBD1 as D (5 bases). This CDR3 region has 14 residues. Trimming cost V 3 bases and J 9 bases, with 15 bases left between them. Per germline, CDR1 SNHLY and CDR2 FYNNEI. This chain's CDR3 is CASSETAAVGEQFF. The CDR3 coding sequence is TGTGCCAGCAGTGAGACAGCCGCGGTAGGTGAGCAGTTCTTC. Full variable domain (missing parts from reference TRBV2 and TRBJ2-1): EPEVTQTPSHQVTQMGQEVILRCVPISNHLYFYWYRQILGQKVEFLVSFYNNEISEKSEIFDDQFSVERPDGSNFTLKIRSTKLEDSAMYFCASSETAAVGEQFFGPGTRLTVL.